Sequencing of this TCR beta chain was carried out in a study of blood T cell repertoires in COVID-19. Assay used: immunoSEQ multiplex PCR; TCRdb lists only in-frame clones, some missing. The table has tens of thousands of clones, roughly 88% seen once. Source material: peripheral blood. This TCR was recovered from a human donor in a cohort sampled during active COVID-19.

CDR3 sequence reads: CASSPRTSRGREQYF. The CDR3 DNA sequence: TGTGCCAGCAGCCCTCGGACTAGCCGCGGTAGGGAGCAGTACTTC. V and J are TRBV28 and TRBJ2-7; 8 positions match TRBD2. Germline V gives CDR1 MDHEN, CDR2 SYDVKM. The CDR3 has 15 amino acids. After removal of 6 bases from V and 7 bases from J, the junction contained 14 bases not matched to a gene.